The 17 T cell receptor beta chains reported below all come from one sample, sequenced in a study of radiation and T cells in renal cell carcinoma. Libraries were prepared by immunoSEQ multiplex PCR; TCRdb keeps only in-frame clonotypes and omits some of them. Of more than 100,000 clones in the sample, 88% were seen once. Time point: blood 2 weeks post-SBRT. The sample's treatment: 15 Gy SBRT to primary tumor, nephrectomy 4 weeks later. This sample comprised blood, obtained from a patient whose treatment included radiotherapy and nephrectomy. Receptors originate from a woman aged 70 to 79 with renal cell carcinoma.

For this clone: Compared with germline, one end of the junction differs, possibly owing to a read error. V gene TRBV5-1 combines with J gene TRBJ1-1; a possible D gene is TRBD1 (5 bases). The length of the CDR3 is 12 residues. CDR1 is SGHRS and CDR2 is YFSETQ in the germline V gene. CDR3 region: CASSLGPTEAFF. CDR3 DNA: TGCGCCAGCAGTTTGGGACCCACTGAAGCTTTCTTT. Using reference TRBV5-1 and TRBJ1-1 for the parts outside the CDR3, the full variable domain is KAGVTQTPRYLIKTRGQQVTLSCSPISGHRSVSWYQQTPGQGLQFLFEYFSETQRNKGNFPGRFSGRQFSNSRSEMNVSTLELGDSALYLCASSLGPTEAFFGQGTRLTVV.

The chain uses TRBV7-8 and TRBJ1-1; D gene unclear. The CDR3 is 13 residues long. The V and J ends lost 3 bases and 3 bases respectively, with 8 bases between them. From germline, CDR1 is SGHVS and CDR2 FQNEAQ. The CDR3 sequence: CASSFTGDTEAFF. The CDR3 DNA follows: TGTGCCAGCAGCTTTACGGGAGACACTGAAGCTTTCTTT.

CDR3 in DNA: TGTGCCAGCAGCCGACTAGCGGGGGCCCTCACAGATACGCAGTATTTT. This encodes CASSRLAGALTDTQYF. J is TRBJ2-3 and V is TRBV6-4; 12 bases fit TRBD2. Germline V CDR1 and CDR2: MRHNA, SNTAGT. With 6 bases clipped from V and 2 bases from J, the junction kept 6 bases outside the gene matches. CDR3 length: 16 amino acids.

The chain joins TRBV27 to TRBJ2-1, with 14 bases fitting TRBD2. J was trimmed by 9 bases and V by 5 bases; bases with no gene match: 6. From germline, CDR1 is MNHEY and CDR2 SMNVEV (reference sequence). The CDR3 is made up of 15 amino acids. Here the CDR3 reads CASSASTSGGAEQFF. The CDR3 nucleotides read TGTGCCAGCAGTGCTTCGACTAGCGGGGGGGCTGAGCAGTTCTTC.

V usage is TRBV9 and J usage is TRBJ1-1; 10 positions match TRBD1. Germline assignment: CDR1 SGDLS and CDR2 YYNGEE. The CDR3 spans 14 residues. V was clipped by 3 bases and J by 4 bases; unmatched bases: 3. CDR3 bases: TGTGCCAGCAGCGAAGGACAGGGGGGCACTGAAGCTTTCTTT. Translated, it gives CASSEGQGGTEAFF. Variable domain in full (rest from reference TRBV9 and TRBJ1-1): DSGVTQTPKHLITATGQRVTLRCSPRSGDLSVYWYQQSLDQGLQFLIQYYNGEERAKGNILERFSAQQFPDLHSELNLSSLELGDSALYFCASSEGQGGTEAFFGQGTRLTVV.

This clone was detected only once. J is TRBJ1-3 and V is TRBV7-2; D possibly corresponds to TRBD1 (6 bases). This CDR3 is built from 19 residues. V dropped 2 bases and J dropped 0 bases, with 20 bases sitting between them. Germline values: CDR1 SGHTA, CDR2 FQGNSA. The CDR3 is CASSLQRQGPSYSGNTIYF. CDR3 DNA: TGTGCCAGCAGCTTACAGAGGCAGGGGCCATCCTACTCTGGAAACACCATATATTTT.

V gene TRBV5-1 combines with J gene TRBJ1-2; no firm D call. Germline CDR1 SGHRS, CDR2 YFSETQ. V was pared by 0 bases and J by 7 bases, with 7 bases between. CDR3 size: 12 residues. CDR3 sequence: CASSLGTAGYTF. The CDR3 DNA reads as TGCGCCAGCAGCTTGGGTACAGCTGGCTACACCTTC.

V is TRBV13 and J is TRBJ2-2; no clear D. The CDR3 spans 15 residues. V was shortened by 0 bases and J by 4 bases, with 9 bases between the two germline ends. Germline V gene lookup returns CDR1 PRHDT and CDR2 FYEKMQ (reference sequence). CDR3 loop: CASSLGGLSTGELFF. CDR3 nucleotide sequence: TGTGCCAGCAGCTTAGGCGGGTTGAGCACCGGGGAGCTGTTTTTT.

This chain uses TRBV6-1 with TRBJ2-2; D is possibly TRBD1 (5 bases). Germline-derived CDR1 and CDR2 are MNHNS and SASEGT. V dropped 6 bases and J dropped 4 bases, with 15 bases sitting between them. This CDR3 spans 15 amino acids. CDR3 bases: TGTGCCAGCAGAAACCGACAGCCGGGCACCGGGGAGCTGTTTTTT. Its translation is CASRNRQPGTGELFF.

This chain links TRBV6-1 with TRBJ1-5, with D unclear. The germline V gene has CDR1 MNHNS and CDR2 SASEGT. The V end lost 4 bases, the J end lost 4 bases, and 11 bases lay between the germline ends. The CDR3 is 14 residues long. This CDR3 is CASSGATMNQPQHF. For the CDR3, the DNA is TGTGCCAGCAGTGGGGCGACCATGAATCAGCCCCAGCATTTT.

V and J are TRBV9 and TRBJ1-1; D gene ambiguous. The CDR3 covers 14 residues. Deletions cut 0 bases from V and 4 bases from J, with 10 bases between. Germline CDR1 SGDLS, CDR2 YYNGEE. CDR3: CASSVGGWVTEAFF. CDR3 bases: TGTGCCAGCAGCGTAGGAGGGTGGGTCACTGAAGCTTTCTTT. Drawing the rest from reference TRBV9 and TRBJ1-1, the complete variable domain is DSGVTQTPKHLITATGQRVTLRCSPRSGDLSVYWYQQSLDQGLQFLIQYYNGEERAKGNILERFSAQQFPDLHSELNLSSLELGDSALYFCASSVGGWVTEAFFGQGTRLTVV.

The V and J genes are TRBV7-6 and TRBJ1-3; the D gene is possibly TRBD1 (5 bases). Trimming cost V 5 bases and J 4 bases, with 12 bases left between them. Germline values: CDR1 SGHVS, CDR2 FNYEAQ. The CDR3 spans 14 residues. The CDR3 loop is CASSLSAGGNTIYF. CDR3 nucleotides: TGTGCCAGCAGCCTATCGGCAGGGGGAAACACCATATATTTT.

The V call is TRBV7-9, the J call TRBJ1-3; D not certain. Germline-derived CDR1 and CDR2 are SEHNR and FQNEAQ (reference sequence). There are 13 residues in the CDR3. The V end was cut by 5 bases, the J end by 0 bases, with 5 bases between. DNA of the CDR3: TGTGCCAGCAGCCCCAGCTCTGGAAACACCATATATTTT. Amino acid sequence: CASSPSSGNTIYF.

This clone was found once. The rearrangement joins TRBV4-3 to TRBJ2-7; possibly TRBD1 or TRBD2 for D (5 bases each). This CDR3 contains 15 residues. V lost 0 bases and J 6 bases, leaving 15 bases between the germline ends. CDR1 and CDR2 from the germline V gene are LGHNA and YSLEER. CDR3 in DNA: TGCGCCAGCAGCCAAGATAGGCCAGGGACCGGCGAGCAGTACTTC. It codes for CASSQDRPGTGEQYF.

The chain is built from TRBV19 and TRBJ1-1, with a possible D match to TRBD1 (6 bases). Trimming stripped 5 bases from V and 1 base from J, with 8 bases between. The CDR3 is 13 residues long. Germline assignment: CDR1 LNHDA and CDR2 SQIVND (reference sequence). CDR3 bases: TGTGCCAGTAGTTCCAGGGGGAACACTGAAGCTTTCTTT. Protein: CASSSRGNTEAFF.

This clone was found many times. V and J are TRBV27 and TRBJ1-5; tentative D call: TRBD1 (6 bases). The CDR3 is 16 amino acids. Germline V lookup: CDR1 MNHEY, CDR2 SMNVEV (reference sequence). The V end lost 5 bases, the J end lost 7 bases, and 21 bases lay between the germline ends. The CDR3 nucleotides read TGTGCCAGCAGTCCCAAACAGGGACATCGGATACAGCCCCAGCATTTT. As protein: CASSPKQGHRIQPQHF.

This rearrangement joins TRBV19 to TRBJ2-1; maybe TRBD2 (6 bases). Germline V CDR1 and CDR2: LNHDA, SQIVND (reference sequence). The CDR3 totals 15 residues. V was trimmed by 1 base and J by 1 base, leaving 8 bases between them. DNA of the CDR3: TGTGCCAGTAGTATAGGGGGGGTGTCCTACAATGAGCAGTTCTTC. It codes for CASSIGGVSYNEQFF.